These T cell receptor beta chains were read from a single sample in a study of spatial heterogeneity in lung cancer. TCRdb recomputed calls from the 5' RACE reads with MiXCR, one row per CDR3 protein. The sample carries tens of thousands of distinct CDR3 sequences, less than 5.5% recorded once. The sample consisted of PBMCs, taken at surgery. The receptors were gathered from a female donor with early-stage non-small cell lung cancer. Both conserved end residues are part of each CDR3. A D gene is named only where the DNA matches it firmly. A row's size may be missing; if present it is once, few, many or a size class.

d_call	v_call	clone_size	j_call	cdr3_aa	cdr3_nt
TRBD2	TRBV24-1	many	TRBJ2-1	CATSDTTSGVYNEQFF	TGTGCCACCAGTGACACGACTAGCGGGGTCTACAATGAGCAGTTCTTC
TRBD2	TRBV24-1	many	TRBJ2-2	CATRPGTSGNTGELFF	TGTGCCACCAGACCCGGGACTAGCGGAAACACCGGGGAGCTGTTTTTT
NA	TRBV19	few	TRBJ1-4	CASSRDHSEKLFF	TGTGCCAGTAGCCGGGATCATAGCGAAAAACTGTTTTTT
NA	TRBV20-1	many	TRBJ2-3	CSAASGGQGGTDTQYF	TGCAGTGCCGCCTCCGGGGGCCAGGGAGGTACAGATACGCAGTATTTT
NA	TRBV6-1	few	TRBJ2-4	CASSEAELAKNIQYF	TGTGCCAGCAGTGAAGCTGAGTTAGCCAAAAACATTCAGTACTTC
NA	TRBV29-1	NA	TRBJ1-1	CSVLQGGTEAFF	TGCAGCGTTCTGCAGGGCGGCACTGAAGCTTTCTTT
TRBD2	TRBV29-1	many	TRBJ2-1	CSVGSGEDNEQFF	TGCAGCGTGGGGAGCGGGGAGGACAATGAGCAGTTCTTC
TRBD1	TRBV3-1	many	TRBJ1-5	CASSQTGLGNQPQHF	TGTGCCAGCAGCCAGACAGGGTTGGGGAATCAGCCCCAGCATTTT
NA	TRBV20-1	NA	TRBJ2-5	CSARITSLGTQYF	TGCAGTGCTAGGATAACTAGCTTGGGGACCCAGTACTTC
NA	TRBV2	many	TRBJ2-7	CASRSTGSSYEQYF	TGTGCCAGCAGATCCACAGGGAGCTCCTACGAGCAGTACTTC
NA	TRBV6-1	NA	TRBJ1-5	CASSDLDRDQPQHF	TGTGCCAGCAGTGACCTAGACCGGGATCAGCCCCAGCATTTT
NA	TRBV7-2	many	TRBJ2-7	CASSRDWNSYEQYF	TGTGCCAGCAGCAGGGACTGGAATTCCTACGAGCAGTACTTC
NA	TRBV5-4	many	TRBJ2-7	CASSPWTGYEQYF	TGTGCCAGCAGCCCATGGACTGGGTACGAGCAGTACTTC
NA	TRBV27	many	TRBJ1-2	CASSLSAGELDYGYTF	TGTGCCAGCAGTTTATCGGCAGGGGAATTGGACTATGGCTACACCTTC
NA	TRBV2	NA	TRBJ2-2	CASKVEGGVNTGELFF	TGTGCCAGCAAGGTCGAAGGGGGAGTGAACACCGGGGAGCTGTTTTTT
TRBD1	TRBV16	many	TRBJ1-5	CASSQSGRGQPQHF	TGTGCCAGCAGCCAATCTGGCAGGGGGCAGCCCCAGCATTTT
NA	TRBV2	many	TRBJ1-1	CAARTLGNTEAFF	TGTGCCGCTCGGACGTTGGGGAACACTGAAGCTTTCTTT
TRBD2	TRBV30	NA	TRBJ2-3	CALSGGDTDTQYF	TGTGCCTTATCCGGGGGGGACACAGATACGCAGTATTTT
NA	TRBV29-1	many	TRBJ1-1	CSVEGVGTEAFF	TGCAGCGTTGAAGGGGTGGGGACTGAAGCTTTCTTT
NA	TRBV2	many	TRBJ2-4	CASRGWAKNIQYF	TGTGCCAGCAGGGGATGGGCCAAAAACATTCAGTACTTC
NA	TRBV6-9	many	TRBJ2-7	CASTKVVNSYEQYF	TGTGCCAGCACTAAAGTGGTAAACTCCTACGAGCAGTACTTC
NA	TRBV5-1	NA	TRBJ1-6	CASSLGYNSPLHF	TGCGCCAGCAGCTTGGGATATAATTCACCCCTCCACTTT
NA	TRBV10-3	many	TRBJ1-1	CAISESRGITEAFF	TGTGCCATCAGTGAGTCAAGGGGGATCACTGAAGCTTTCTTT
TRBD2	TRBV5-1	many	TRBJ2-3	CASSGAGGTDTQYF	TGCGCCAGCAGCGGAGCGGGGGGCACAGATACGCAGTATTTT
TRBD2	TRBV3-1	many	TRBJ2-5	CASPSPEAGVQQETQYF	TGTGCCAGCCCCTCACCGGAAGCGGGGGTCCAGCAAGAGACCCAGTACTTC
NA	TRBV6-2/TRBV6-3	few	TRBJ2-5	CASSYLGTSYQETQYF	TGTGCCAGCAGTTACCTCGGGACCTCCTACCAAGAGACCCAGTACTTC
TRBD1	TRBV7-9	many	TRBJ2-5	CAIPQRDSQETQYF	TGTGCCATCCCGCAGAGGGACAGCCAAGAGACCCAGTACTTC